These 16 T cell receptor beta chains were sequenced from one sample in a study of CD8 T cells in ankylosing spondylitis. TCRdb ran MiXCR on the 5' RACE reads and lists one entry per CDR3 protein. This table has fewer than 250,000 distinct CDR3 sequences, roughly a tenth appearing once. Source material: blood, either unsorted or a sorted T cell fraction (not recorded which). All receptors come from a male donor with ankylosing spondylitis or in good health (not recorded which).

This clonotype was seen repeatedly, ten times or more. This chain joins TRBV5-1 and TRBJ1-1; 7 nucleotides match TRBD1. The V gene's germline CDR1 is SGHRS and CDR2 YFSETQ. Losses at the gene ends were 3 bases for V and 0 bases for J; bases not matched to a gene: 5. The CDR3 spans 15 residues. CDR3 nucleotide sequence: TGCGCCAGCAGCTGGGGGACAGAAGTGAACACTGAAGCTTTCTTT. It encodes CASSWGTEVNTEAFF. Full variable domain (missing parts from reference TRBV5-1 and TRBJ1-1): KAGVTQTPRYLIKTRGQQVTLSCSPISGHRSVSWYQQTPGQGLQFLFEYFSETQRNKGNFPGRFSGRQFSNSRSEMNVSTLELGDSALYLCASSWGTEVNTEAFFGQGTRLTVV.

This clonotype was counted at least ten times. The genes are TRBV5-6 and TRBJ2-1, with D uncertain. Trimming stripped 0 bases from V and 6 bases from J, with 16 bases between. From germline, CDR1 is SGHDT and CDR2 YYEEEE. CDR3 length: 16 amino acids. The DNA for the CDR3 is TGTGCCAGCAGCTTGGACCAACCAACGGGCTTCAATGAGCAGTTCTTC. This translates into CASSLDQPTGFNEQFF.

This clonotype was observed a handful of times. The rearrangement joins TRBV2 to TRBJ2-2; 8 bases map to TRBD1. CDR3 length: 14 residues. The ends lost 6 bases at V and 4 bases at J; junction bases unmatched: 4. Germline loops: CDR1 SNHLY, CDR2 FYNNEI. CDR3 sequence (DNA): TGTGCCAGCAGGATAGACAGGGGCACCGGGGAGCTGTTTTTT. Encoded protein: CASRIDRGTGELFF.

In its sample, this clonotype was seen many times. V and J are TRBV29-1 and TRBJ2-2; D unclear. V lost 5 bases and J lost 1, with 8 bases in between. Germline CDR1 SQVTM, CDR2 ANQGSEA. The CDR3 spans 13 residues. The CDR3 region is CSVTYMNTGELFF. The CDR3 DNA sequence: TGCAGCGTTACATACATGAACACCGGGGAGCTGTTTTTT.

This clonotype was observed many times. The chain carries TRBV3-1 and TRBJ2-7; 7 bases fit TRBD2. The germline gives CDR1 LGHDT, CDR2 YNNKEL (reference sequence). Unmatched junction bases numbered 7, after V lost 0 bases and J lost 2 bases. The CDR3 extends over 16 amino acids. In DNA, the CDR3 is TGTGCCAGCAGCCAAGATGTCGCTAGCGGAGCCTACGAGCAGTACTTC. Translating it yields CASSQDVASGAYEQYF.

This clonotype occurred many times. V and J are TRBV2 and TRBJ2-7, with D possibly TRBD2 on 5 matching bases. Trimming shortened V by 8 bases and J by 0 bases, and 17 bases separated the two germline ends. Germline lookup yields CDR1 SNHLY and CDR2 FYNNEI. The CDR3 length is 15 residues. CDR3 protein: CASAPEAISSYEQYF. The DNA for the CDR3 is TGTGCCAGCGCACCGGAGGCAATTAGCTCCTACGAGCAGTACTTC.

This clonotype was counted at least ten times. CDR3 sequence: CSAVGDRGGTEAFF. Here the CDR3 DNA reads TGCAGTGCTGTTGGAGACAGGGGTGGCACTGAAGCTTTCTTT. V gene TRBV20-1 combines with J gene TRBJ1-1; TRBD1 aligns across 8 bases. The CDR3 spans 14 residues. Germline V gene lookup returns CDR1 DFQATT and CDR2 SNEGSKA (reference sequence). Germline trimming cut 5 bases from V and 4 bases from J; bases unmatched to any gene: 9.

This clonotype was picked up many times. The gene calls are TRBV7-6 and TRBJ2-3; 9 positions match TRBD2. The CDR3 spans 17 residues. V lost 3 bases, J lost 5 bases, and 12 bases stayed unmatched. Germline values: CDR1 SGHVS, CDR2 FNYEAQ. The CDR3 DNA sequence: TGTGCCAGCAGCTTGGAGTTAGCGGGAGTGGTGGAAGATACGCAGTATTTT. Translation: CASSLELAGVVEDTQYF. Together with reference TRBV7-6 and TRBJ2-3, the CDR3 gives the full variable domain: GAGVSQSPRYKVTKRGQDVALRCDPISGHVSLYWYRQALGQGPEFLTYFNYEAQQDKSGLPNDRFSAERPEGSISTLTIQRTEQRDSAMYRCASSLELAGVVEDTQYFGPGTRLTVL.

This clonotype was detected a few times. The rearrangement uses TRBV20-1 and TRBJ2-7; 9 positions agree with TRBD2. CDR1 DFQATT and CDR2 SNEGSKA come from the germline V gene (reference sequence). CDR3 size: 14 residues. J gave up 6 bases and V 0 bases, and 6 bases lay outside the gene matches. The CDR3 spells CSARDPTSGGEQYF. The CDR3 bases are TGCAGTGCTAGAGATCCGACTAGCGGCGGCGAGCAGTACTTC.

Many counts were recorded for this clonotype. The chain links TRBV20-1 to TRBJ2-7; 10 nucleotides line up with TRBD1. This CDR3 comprises 13 residues. Germline values: CDR1 DFQATT, CDR2 SNEGSKA (reference sequence). V lost 3 bases, J lost 7 bases, and 6 bases stayed unmatched. The DNA of the CDR3 is TGCAGTGCTAGCCCCGGGACAGGGGAAGAGCAGTACTTC. This translates into CSASPGTGEEQYF.

The table lists this clonotype with many counts. The V gene is TRBV15, the J gene TRBJ1-2; 9 nucleotides agree with TRBD1. V dropped 5 bases and J dropped 4; count of bases not matched to a gene: 14. Germline-derived CDR1 and CDR2 are LNHNV and YYDKDF (reference sequence). The CDR3 length is 17 residues. CDR3 sequence: CATSPLPGTGGGYGYTF. As DNA, the CDR3 is TGTGCCACCAGCCCCCTCCCCGGCACAGGGGGCGGCTATGGCTACACCTTC.

In the case of this clonotype: Here the CDR3 omits its conserved ending phenylalanine or tryptophan, so a read error is the likely source. It is unclear where the CDR3 begins or ends on the DNA, so no DNA is shown, and the CDR3 is as TCRdb lists it. This CDR3 is CASSLRAVFL. The chain uses TRBV21-1 and TRBJ2-2. TRBV21-1 counts as a pseudogene. The CDR3 spans 10 residues, counting both ends.

This clonotype was observed a few times. The chain uses TRBV15 and TRBJ2-1; TRBD2 aligns across 8 bases. Trimming at V came to 3 bases and at J to 5 bases, leaving 6 bases not matched to a gene. The V gene's germline CDR1 is LNHNV and CDR2 YYDKDF (reference sequence). This CDR3 region has 15 residues. The CDR3 is CATSRRLAGNNEQFF. The CDR3 nucleotides are TGTGCCACCAGCAGGAGGCTAGCGGGTAACAATGAGCAGTTCTTC. The full variable domain, its missing parts supplied by reference TRBV15 and TRBJ2-1, is DAMVIQNPRYQVTQFGKPVTLSCSQTLNHNVMYWYQQKSSQAPKLLFHYYDKDFNNEADTPDNFQSRRPNTSFCFLDIRSPGLGDTAMYLCATSRRLAGNNEQFFGPGTRLTVL.

The sample holds many counts of this clonotype. Relative to the germline gene, one junction end is altered; a read error may explain this. The rearrangement links TRBV12-3 or TRBV12-4 to TRBJ2-7; 9 positions agree with TRBD1. CDR3 length: 12 residues. CDR3 DNA sequence: TGTGCCAGCAGAGAAACACAGGGGGCAATAAACTTC. This codes for CASRETQGAINF.

The table lists this clonotype with many counts. The J gene is TRBJ2-4, the V gene TRBV29-1; D call uncertain. The germline V gene has CDR1 SQVTM and CDR2 ANQGSEA. V lost 4 bases and J 2 bases, leaving 15 bases between the germline ends. This CDR3 is 15 amino acids long. CDR3 residues: CSVVSPSGSKNIQYF. CDR3 DNA: TGCAGCGTTGTTTCGCCGAGTGGGTCCAAAAACATTCAGTACTTC.

This clonotype occurred many times. The V and J genes are TRBV5-1 and TRBJ2-7; 8 bases are shared with TRBD2. The trim removed 5 bases at V and 3 bases at J, leaving 10 bases unmatched. CDR1 and CDR2 from the germline V gene are SGHRS and YFSETQ. This CDR3 has 15 amino acids. CDR3 sequence: CASSAVGSGVYEQYF. The CDR3 DNA follows: TGCGCCAGCAGTGCCGTGGGTAGCGGGGTCTACGAGCAGTACTTC. Filled out from reference TRBV5-1 and TRBJ2-7, the complete variable domain reads KAGVTQTPRYLIKTRGQQVTLSCSPISGHRSVSWYQQTPGQGLQFLFEYFSETQRNKGNFPGRFSGRQFSNSRSEMNVSTLELGDSALYLCASSAVGSGVYEQYFGPGTRLTVT.